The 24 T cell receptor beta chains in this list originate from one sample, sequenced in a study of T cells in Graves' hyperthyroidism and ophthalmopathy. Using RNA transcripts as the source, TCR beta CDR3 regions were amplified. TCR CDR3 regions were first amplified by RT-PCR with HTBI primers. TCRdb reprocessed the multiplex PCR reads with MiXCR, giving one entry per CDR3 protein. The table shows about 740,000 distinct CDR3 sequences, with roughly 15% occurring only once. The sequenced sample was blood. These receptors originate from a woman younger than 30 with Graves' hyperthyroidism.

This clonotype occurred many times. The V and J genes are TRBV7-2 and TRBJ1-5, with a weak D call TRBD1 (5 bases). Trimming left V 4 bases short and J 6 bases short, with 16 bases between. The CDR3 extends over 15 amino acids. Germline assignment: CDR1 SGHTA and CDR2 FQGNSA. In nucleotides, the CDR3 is TGTGCCAGCAGCTCAACCAGGGTCGGCGGTCAGCCCCAGCATTTT. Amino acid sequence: CASSSTRVGGQPQHF.

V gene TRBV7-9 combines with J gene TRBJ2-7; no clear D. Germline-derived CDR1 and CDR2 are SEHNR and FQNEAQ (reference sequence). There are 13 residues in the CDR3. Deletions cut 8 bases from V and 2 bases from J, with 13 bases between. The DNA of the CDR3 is TGTGCCAGCCGAGGAATGGGTGCCTACGAGCAGTACTTC. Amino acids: CASRGMGAYEQYF. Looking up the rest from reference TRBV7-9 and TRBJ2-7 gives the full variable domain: DTGVSQNPRHKITKRGQNVTFRCDPISEHNRLYWYRQTLGQGPEFLTYFQNEAQLEKSRLLSDRFSAERPKGSFSTLEIQRTEQGDSAMYLCASRGMGAYEQYFGPGTRLTVT.

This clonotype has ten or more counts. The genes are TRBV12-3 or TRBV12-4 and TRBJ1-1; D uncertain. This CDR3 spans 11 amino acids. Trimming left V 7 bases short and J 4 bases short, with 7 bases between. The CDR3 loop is CASTIGTEAFF. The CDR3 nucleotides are TGTGCCAGCACAATCGGCACTGAAGCTTTCTTT.

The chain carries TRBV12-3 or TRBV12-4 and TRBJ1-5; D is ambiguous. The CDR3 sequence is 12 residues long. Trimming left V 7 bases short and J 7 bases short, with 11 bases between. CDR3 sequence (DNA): TGTGCCAGCAAAGAGGGTGGGCAGCCCCAGCATTTT. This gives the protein CASKEGGQPQHF.

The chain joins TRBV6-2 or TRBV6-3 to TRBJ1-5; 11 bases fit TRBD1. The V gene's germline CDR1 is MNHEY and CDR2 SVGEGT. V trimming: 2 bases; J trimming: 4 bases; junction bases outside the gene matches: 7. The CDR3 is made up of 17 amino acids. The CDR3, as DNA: TGTGCCAGCAGTTACCCCTTCTGGGACAGGGGGAATCAGCCCCAGCATTTT. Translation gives CASSYPFWDRGNQPQHF.

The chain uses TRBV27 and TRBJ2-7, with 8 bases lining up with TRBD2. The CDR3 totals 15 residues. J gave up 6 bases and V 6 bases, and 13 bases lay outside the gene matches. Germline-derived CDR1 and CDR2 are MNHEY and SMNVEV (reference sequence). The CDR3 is CASRIAGRSFGEQYF. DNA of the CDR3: TGTGCCAGCAGGATAGCGGGAAGGAGTTTTGGCGAGCAGTACTTC.

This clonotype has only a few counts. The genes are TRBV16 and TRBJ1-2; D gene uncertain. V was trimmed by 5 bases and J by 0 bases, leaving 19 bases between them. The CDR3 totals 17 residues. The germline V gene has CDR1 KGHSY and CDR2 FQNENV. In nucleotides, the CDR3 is TGTGCCAGCAGCTTAATTGGGGTTATGAAGTCTAACTATGGCTACACCTTC. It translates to CASSLIGVMKSNYGYTF.

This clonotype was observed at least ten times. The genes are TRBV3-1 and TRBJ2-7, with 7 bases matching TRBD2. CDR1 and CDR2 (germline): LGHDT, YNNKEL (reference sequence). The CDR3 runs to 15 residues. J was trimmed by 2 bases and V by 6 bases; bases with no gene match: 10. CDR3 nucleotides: TGTGCCAGCAGTCCCCACGGCGGGAGTCCCTACGAGCAGTACTTC. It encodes CASSPHGGSPYEQYF.

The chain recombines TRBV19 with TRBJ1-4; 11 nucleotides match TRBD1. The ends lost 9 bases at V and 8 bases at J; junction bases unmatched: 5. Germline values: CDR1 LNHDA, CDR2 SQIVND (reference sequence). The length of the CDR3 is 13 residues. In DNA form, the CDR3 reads TGTGCCAGCGGGGGACAGGGGGGCGAAAAACTGTTTTTT. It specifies CASGGQGGEKLFF.

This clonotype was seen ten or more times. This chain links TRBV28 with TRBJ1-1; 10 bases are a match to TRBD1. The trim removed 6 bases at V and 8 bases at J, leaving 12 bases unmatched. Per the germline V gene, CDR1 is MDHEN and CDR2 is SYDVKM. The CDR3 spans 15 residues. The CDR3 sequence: CASSLPGQGIIEAFF. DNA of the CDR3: TGTGCCAGCAGCCTACCGGGACAGGGGATAATAGAAGCTTTCTTT.

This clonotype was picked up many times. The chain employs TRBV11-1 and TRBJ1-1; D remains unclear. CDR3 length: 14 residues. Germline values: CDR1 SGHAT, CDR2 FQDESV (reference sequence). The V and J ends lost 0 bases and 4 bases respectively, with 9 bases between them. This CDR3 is CASSLAPVPTEAFF. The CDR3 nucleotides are TGTGCCAGCAGCTTAGCCCCAGTCCCCACTGAAGCTTTCTTT. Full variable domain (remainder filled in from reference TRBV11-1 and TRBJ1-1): EAEVAQSPRYKITEKSQAVAFWCDPISGHATLYWYRQILGQGPELLVQFQDESVVDDSQLPKDRFSAERLKGVDSTLKIQPAELGDSAMYLCASSLAPVPTEAFFGQGTRLTVV.

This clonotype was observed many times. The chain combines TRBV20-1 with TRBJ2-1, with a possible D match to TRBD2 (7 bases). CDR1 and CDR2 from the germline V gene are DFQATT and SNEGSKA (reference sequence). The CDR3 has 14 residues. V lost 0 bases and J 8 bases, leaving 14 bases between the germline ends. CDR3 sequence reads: CSARDPRGPDEQFF. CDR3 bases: TGCAGTGCTAGAGATCCGCGGGGGCCGGATGAGCAGTTCTTC.

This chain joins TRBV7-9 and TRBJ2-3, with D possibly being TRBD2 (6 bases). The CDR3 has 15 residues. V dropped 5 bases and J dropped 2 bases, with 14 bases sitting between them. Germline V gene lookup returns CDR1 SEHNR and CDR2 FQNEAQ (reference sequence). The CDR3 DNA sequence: TGTGCCAGCAGCCGGGACTTCCCCCACACAGATACGCAGTATTTT. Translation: CASSRDFPHTDTQYF.

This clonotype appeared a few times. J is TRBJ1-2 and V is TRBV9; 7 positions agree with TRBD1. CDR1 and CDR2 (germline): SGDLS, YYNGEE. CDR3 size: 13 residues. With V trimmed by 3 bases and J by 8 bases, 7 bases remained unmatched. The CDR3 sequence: CASSAIDRVGYTF. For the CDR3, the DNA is TGTGCCAGCAGCGCCATTGACAGGGTCGGCTACACCTTC. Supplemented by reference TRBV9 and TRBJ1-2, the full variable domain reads DSGVTQTPKHLITATGQRVTLRCSPRSGDLSVYWYQQSLDQGLQFLIQYYNGEERAKGNILERFSAQQFPDLHSELNLSSLELGDSALYFCASSAIDRVGYTFGSGTRLTVV.

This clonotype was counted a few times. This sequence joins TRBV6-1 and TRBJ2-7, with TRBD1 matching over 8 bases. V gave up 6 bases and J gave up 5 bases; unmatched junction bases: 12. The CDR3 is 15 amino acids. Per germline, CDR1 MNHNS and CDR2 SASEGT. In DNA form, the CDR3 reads TGTGCCAGCAGGTCGCCGAGGACAGGGCGAGACGAGCAGTACTTC. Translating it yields CASRSPRTGRDEQYF.

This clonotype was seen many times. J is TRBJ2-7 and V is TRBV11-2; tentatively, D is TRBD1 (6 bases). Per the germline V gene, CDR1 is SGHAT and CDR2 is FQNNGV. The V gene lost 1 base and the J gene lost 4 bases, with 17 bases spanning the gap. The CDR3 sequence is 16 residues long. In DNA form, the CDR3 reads TGTGCCAGCAGCTTAGTCTTACAGGACAGCTCGTACGAGCAGTACTTC. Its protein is CASSLVLQDSSYEQYF.

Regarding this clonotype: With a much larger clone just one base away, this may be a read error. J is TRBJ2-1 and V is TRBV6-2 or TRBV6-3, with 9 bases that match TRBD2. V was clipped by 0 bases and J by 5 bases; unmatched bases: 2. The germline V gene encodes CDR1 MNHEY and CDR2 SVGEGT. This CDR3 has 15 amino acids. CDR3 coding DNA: TGTGCCAGCAGTTACTCCGGGACTAGCAACAATGAGCAGTTCTTC. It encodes CASSYSGTSNNEQFF.

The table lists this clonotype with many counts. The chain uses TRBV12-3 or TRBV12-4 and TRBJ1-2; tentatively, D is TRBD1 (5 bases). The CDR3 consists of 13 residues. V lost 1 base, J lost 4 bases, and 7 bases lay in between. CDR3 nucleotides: TGTGCCAGCAGTTTAGTCGGGGCCTATGGCTACACCTTC. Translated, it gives CASSLVGAYGYTF.

CDR3 sequence: CASSLYPVTESYEQYF. The CDR3 bases are TGTGCCAGCAGCTTGTATCCCGTGACGGAGTCGTACGAGCAGTACTTC. V is TRBV11-2 and J is TRBJ2-7; D is ambiguous. The CDR3 spans 16 residues. The V gene's germline CDR1 is SGHAT and CDR2 FQNNGV. The germline V and J ends were trimmed by 3 bases and 4 bases, with 19 bases remaining between them.

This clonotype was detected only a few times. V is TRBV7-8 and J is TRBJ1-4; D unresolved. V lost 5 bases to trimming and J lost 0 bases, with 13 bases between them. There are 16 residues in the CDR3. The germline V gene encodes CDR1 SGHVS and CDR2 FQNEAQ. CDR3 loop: CASSLHALSTNEKLFF. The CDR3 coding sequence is TGTGCCAGCAGCCTGCACGCCCTTTCAACTAATGAAAAACTGTTTTTT. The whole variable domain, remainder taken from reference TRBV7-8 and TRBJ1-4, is GAGVSQSPRYKVAKRGQDVALRCDPISGHVSLFWYQQALGQGPEFLTYFQNEAQLDKSGLPSDRFFAERPEGSVSTLKIQRTQQEDSAVYLCASSLHALSTNEKLFFGSGTQLSVL.

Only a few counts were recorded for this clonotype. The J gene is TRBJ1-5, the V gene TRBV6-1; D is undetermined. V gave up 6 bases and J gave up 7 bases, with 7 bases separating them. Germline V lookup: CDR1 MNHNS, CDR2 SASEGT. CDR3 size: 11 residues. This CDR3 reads CASRGWQPQHF. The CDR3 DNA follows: TGTGCCAGCAGGGGGTGGCAGCCCCAGCATTTT.

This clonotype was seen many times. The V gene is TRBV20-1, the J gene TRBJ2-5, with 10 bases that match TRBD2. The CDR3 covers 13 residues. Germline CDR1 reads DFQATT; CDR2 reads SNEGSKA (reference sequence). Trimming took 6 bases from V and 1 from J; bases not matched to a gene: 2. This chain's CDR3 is CSARTSGQETQYF. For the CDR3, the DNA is TGCAGTGCCCGGACTAGCGGCCAAGAGACCCAGTACTTC.

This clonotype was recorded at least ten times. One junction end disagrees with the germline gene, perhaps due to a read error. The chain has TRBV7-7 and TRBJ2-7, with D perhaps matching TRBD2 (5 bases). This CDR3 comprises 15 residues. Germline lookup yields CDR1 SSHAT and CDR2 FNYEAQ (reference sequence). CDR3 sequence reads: CASRIATSRTPEQYF. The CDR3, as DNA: TGTGCTAGCAGGATAGCGACCAGCAGGACCCCCGAGCAGTACTTC.

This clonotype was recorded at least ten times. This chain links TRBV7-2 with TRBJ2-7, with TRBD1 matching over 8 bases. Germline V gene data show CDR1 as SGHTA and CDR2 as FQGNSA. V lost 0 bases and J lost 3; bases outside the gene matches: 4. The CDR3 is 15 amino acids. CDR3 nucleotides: TGTGCCAGCAGCTTAGCCGACAGGGGAAGCTACGAGCAGTACTTC. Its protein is CASSLADRGSYEQYF.